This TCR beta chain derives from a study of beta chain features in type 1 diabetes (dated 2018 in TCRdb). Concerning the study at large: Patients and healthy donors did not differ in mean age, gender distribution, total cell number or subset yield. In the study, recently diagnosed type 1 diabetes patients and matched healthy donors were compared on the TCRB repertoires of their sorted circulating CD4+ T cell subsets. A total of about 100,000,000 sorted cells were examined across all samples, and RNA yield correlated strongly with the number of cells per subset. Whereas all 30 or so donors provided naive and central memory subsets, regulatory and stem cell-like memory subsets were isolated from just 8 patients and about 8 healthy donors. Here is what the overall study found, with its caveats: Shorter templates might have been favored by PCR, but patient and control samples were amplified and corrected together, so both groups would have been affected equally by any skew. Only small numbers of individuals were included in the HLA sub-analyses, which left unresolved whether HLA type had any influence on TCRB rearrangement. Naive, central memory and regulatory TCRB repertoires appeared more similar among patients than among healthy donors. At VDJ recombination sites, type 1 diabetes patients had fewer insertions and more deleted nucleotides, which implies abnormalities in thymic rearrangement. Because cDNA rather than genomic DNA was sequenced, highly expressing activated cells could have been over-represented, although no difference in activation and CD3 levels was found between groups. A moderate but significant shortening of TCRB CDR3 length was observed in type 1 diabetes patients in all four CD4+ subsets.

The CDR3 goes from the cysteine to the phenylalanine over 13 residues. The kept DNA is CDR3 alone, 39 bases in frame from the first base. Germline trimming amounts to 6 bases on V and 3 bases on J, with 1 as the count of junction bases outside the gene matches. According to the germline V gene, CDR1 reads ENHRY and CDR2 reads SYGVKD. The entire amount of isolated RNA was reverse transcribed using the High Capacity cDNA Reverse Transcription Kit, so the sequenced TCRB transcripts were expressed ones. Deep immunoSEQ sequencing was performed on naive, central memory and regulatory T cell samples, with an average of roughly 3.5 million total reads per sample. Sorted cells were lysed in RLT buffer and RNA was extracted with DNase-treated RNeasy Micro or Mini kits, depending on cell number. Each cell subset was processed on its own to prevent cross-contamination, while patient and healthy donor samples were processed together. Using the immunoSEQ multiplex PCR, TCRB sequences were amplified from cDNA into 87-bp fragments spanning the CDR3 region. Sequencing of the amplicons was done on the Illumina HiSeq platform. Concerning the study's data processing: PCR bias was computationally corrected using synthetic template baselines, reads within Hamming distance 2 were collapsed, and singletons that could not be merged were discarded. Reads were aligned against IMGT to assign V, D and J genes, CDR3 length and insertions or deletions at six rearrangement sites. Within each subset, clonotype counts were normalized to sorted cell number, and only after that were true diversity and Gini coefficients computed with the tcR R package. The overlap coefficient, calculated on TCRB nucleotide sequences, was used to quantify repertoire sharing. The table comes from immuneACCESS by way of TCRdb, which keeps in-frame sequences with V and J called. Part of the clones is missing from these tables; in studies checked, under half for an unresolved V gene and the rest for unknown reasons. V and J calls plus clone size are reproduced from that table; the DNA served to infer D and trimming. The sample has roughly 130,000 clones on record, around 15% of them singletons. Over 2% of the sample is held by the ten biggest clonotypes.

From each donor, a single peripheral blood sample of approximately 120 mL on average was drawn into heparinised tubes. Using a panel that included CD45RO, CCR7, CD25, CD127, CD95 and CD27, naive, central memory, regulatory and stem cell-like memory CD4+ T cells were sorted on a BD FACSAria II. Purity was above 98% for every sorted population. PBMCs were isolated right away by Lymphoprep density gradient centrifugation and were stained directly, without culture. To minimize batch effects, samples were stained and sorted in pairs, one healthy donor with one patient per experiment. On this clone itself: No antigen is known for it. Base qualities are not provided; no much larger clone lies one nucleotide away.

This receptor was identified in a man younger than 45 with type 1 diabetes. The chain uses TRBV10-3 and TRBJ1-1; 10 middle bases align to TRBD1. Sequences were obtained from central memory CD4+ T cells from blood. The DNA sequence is TGTGCCATCAGAGGACAGGGGGACACTGAAGCTTTCTTT. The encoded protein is CAIRGQGDTEAFF.